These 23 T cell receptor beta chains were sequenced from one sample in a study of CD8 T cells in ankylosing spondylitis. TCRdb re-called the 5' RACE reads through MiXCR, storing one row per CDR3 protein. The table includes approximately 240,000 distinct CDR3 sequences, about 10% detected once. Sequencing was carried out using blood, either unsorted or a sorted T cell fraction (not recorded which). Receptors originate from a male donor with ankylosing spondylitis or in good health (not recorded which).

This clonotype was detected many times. The CDR3, as DNA: TGTGCCAGCAGCAACCGAAACTTTCAGGGGCTTGATTATGGCTACACCTTC. Its protein is CASSNRNFQGLDYGYTF. The chain employs TRBV21-1 and TRBJ1-2; TRBD1 reflects the table's D call only, with no check against the DNA. TRBV21-1 is noted as a pseudogene. The length of the CDR3 is 17 residues.

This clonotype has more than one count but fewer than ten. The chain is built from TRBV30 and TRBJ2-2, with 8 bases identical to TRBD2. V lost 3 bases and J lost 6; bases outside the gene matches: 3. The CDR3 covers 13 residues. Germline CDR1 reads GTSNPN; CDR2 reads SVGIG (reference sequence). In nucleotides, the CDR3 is TGTGCCTGGAGGTTAGCGGGACCCGGGGAGCTGTTTTTT. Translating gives CAWRLAGPGELFF.

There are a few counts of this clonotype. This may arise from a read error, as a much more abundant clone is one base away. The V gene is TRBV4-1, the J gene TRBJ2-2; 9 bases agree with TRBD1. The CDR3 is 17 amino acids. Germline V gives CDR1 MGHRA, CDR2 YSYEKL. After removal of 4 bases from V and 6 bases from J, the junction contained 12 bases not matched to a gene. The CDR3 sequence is CASSREPGQGHAGELFF. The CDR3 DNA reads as TGCGCCAGCAGCCGCGAACCGGGACAGGGCCACGCCGGGGAGCTGTTTTTT.

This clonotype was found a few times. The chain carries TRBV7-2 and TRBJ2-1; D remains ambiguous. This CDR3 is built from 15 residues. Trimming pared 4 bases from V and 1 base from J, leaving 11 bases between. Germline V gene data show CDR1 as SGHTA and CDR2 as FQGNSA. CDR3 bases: TGTGCCAGCAGCTCGCTAGGTCATTCCTACAATGAGCAGTTCTTC. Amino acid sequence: CASSSLGHSYNEQFF.

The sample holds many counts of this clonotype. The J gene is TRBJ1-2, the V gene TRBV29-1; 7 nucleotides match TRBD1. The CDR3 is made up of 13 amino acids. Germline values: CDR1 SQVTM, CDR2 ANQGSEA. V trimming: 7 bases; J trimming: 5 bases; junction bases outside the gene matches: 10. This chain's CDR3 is CSARIRDRYGYTF. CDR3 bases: TGCAGCGCCCGTATACGGGACAGATATGGCTACACCTTC.

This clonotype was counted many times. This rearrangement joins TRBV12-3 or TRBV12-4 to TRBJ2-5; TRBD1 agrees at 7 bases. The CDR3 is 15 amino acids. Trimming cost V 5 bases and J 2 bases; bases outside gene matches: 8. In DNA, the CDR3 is TGTGCCAGCAGTCCCGCCGGGACAGCACAAGAGACCCAGTACTTC. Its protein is CASSPAGTAQETQYF.

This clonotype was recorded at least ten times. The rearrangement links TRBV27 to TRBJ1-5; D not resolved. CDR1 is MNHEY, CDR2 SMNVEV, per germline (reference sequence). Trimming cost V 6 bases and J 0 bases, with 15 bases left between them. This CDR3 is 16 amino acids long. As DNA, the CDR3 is TGTGCCAGCAGCGCCCCGACGGGAGATAGCAATCAGCCCCAGCATTTT. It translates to CASSAPTGDSNQPQHF.

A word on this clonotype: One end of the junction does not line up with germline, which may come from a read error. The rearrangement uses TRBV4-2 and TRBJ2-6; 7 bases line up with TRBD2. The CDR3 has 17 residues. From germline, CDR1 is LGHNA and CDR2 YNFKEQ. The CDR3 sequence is CASSQIAGHSGASVLTF. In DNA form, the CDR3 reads TGTGCCAGCAGCCAGATAGCGGGTCACTCTGGGGCCAGCGTCCTGACTTTC.

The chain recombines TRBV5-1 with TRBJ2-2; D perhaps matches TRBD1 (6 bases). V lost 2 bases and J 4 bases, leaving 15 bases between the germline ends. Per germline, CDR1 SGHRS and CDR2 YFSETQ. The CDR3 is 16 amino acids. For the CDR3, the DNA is TGCGCCAGCAGCTTTGTAGACAGGAAAGCCACCGGGGAGCTGTTTTTT. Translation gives CASSFVDRKATGELFF.

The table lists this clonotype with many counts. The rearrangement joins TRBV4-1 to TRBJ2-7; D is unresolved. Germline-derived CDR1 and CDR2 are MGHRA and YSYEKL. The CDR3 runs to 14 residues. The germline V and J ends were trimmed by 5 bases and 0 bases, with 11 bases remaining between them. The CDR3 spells CASSYDSSSYEQYF. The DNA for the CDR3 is TGCGCCAGCAGCTATGATTCCAGCTCCTACGAGCAGTACTTC.

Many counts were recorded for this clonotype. CDR3 nucleotide sequence: TGTGCCATCAGGCGGGGACTTGGAGGGGCCAACGTCCTGACTTTC. This sequence encodes CAIRRGLGGANVLTF. V gene TRBV10-3 combines with J gene TRBJ2-6; the D gene is possibly TRBD2 (6 bases). The CDR3 sequence is 15 residues long. Between the trimmed V and J ends, which lost 6 bases and 4 bases, there was a span of 13 bases. Per germline, CDR1 ENHRY and CDR2 SYGVKD.

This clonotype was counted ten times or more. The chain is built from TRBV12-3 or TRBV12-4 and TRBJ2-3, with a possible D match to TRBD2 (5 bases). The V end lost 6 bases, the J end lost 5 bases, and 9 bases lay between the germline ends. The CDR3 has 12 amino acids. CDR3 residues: CASSTTRDTQYF. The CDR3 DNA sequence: TGTGCCAGCAGCACAACTAGAGATACGCAGTATTTT.

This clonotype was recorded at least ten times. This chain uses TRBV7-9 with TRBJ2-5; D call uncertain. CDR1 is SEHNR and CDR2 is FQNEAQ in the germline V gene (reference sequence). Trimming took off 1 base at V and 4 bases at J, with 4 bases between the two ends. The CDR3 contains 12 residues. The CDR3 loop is CASSLVRETQYF. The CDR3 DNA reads TGTGCCAGCAGCTTAGTTCGAGAGACCCAGTACTTC.

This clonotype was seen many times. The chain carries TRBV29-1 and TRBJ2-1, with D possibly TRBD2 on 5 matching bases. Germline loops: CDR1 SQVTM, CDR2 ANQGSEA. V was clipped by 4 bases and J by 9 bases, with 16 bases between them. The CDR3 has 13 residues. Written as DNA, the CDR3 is TGCAGCGTTGTTTTGGGAGTAGCAAGTGAGCAGTTCTTC. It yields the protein CSVVLGVASEQFF.

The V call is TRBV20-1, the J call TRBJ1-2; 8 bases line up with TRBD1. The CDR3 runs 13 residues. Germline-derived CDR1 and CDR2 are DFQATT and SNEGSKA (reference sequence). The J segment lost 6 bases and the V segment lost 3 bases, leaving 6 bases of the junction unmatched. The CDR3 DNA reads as TGCAGTGCTAGCCAGGACAGGGAGAATGGCTACACCTTC. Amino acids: CSASQDRENGYTF.

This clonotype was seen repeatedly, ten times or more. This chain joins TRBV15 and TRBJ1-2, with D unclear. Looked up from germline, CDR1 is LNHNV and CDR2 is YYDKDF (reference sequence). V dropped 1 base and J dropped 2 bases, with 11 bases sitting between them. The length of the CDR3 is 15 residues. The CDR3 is CATSRAFLWNYGYTF. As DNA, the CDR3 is TGTGCCACCAGCAGAGCTTTTTTATGGAACTATGGCTACACCTTC.

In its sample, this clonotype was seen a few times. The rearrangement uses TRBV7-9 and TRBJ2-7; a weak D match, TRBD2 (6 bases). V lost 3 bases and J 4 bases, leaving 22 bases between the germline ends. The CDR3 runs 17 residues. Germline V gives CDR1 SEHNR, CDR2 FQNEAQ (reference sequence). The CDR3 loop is CASSLQGGATRRYEQYF. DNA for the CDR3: TGTGCCAGCAGCTTGCAGGGAGGCGCGACGAGGAGATACGAGCAGTACTTC.

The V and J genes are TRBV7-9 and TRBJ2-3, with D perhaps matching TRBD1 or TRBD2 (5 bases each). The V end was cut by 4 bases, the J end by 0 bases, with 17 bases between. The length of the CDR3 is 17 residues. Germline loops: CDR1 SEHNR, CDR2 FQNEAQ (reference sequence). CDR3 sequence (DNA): TGTGCCAGCAGCTGGGATTCTGACTGGGGGAGCACAGATACGCAGTATTTT. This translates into CASSWDSDWGSTDTQYF.

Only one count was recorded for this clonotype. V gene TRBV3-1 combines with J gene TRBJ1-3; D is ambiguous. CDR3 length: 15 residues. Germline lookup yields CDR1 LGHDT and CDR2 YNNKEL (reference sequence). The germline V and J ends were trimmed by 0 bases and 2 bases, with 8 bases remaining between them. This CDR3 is CASSQDLTTGNTIYF. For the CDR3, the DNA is TGTGCCAGCAGCCAAGATCTCACAACTGGAAACACCATATATTTT.

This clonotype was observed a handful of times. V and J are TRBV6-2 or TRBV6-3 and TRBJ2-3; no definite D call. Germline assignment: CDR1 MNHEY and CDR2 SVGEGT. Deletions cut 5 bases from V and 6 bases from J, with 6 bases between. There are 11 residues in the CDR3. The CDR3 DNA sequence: TGTGCCAGCAGTATCCAGGATACGCAGTATTTT. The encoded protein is CASSIQDTQYF.

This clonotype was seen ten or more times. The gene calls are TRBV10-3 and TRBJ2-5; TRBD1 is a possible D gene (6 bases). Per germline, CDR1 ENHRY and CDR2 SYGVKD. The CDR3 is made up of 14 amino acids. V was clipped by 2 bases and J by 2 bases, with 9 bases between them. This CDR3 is CAISEAGTQETQYF. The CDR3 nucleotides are TGTGCCATCAGTGAGGCCGGGACACAAGAGACCCAGTACTTC.

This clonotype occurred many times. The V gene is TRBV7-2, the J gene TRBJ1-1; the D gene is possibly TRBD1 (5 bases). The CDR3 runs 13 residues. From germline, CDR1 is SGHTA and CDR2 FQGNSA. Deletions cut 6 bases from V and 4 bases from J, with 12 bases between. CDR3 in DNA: TGTGCCAGCAGGCCGGACATGACCACTGAAGCTTTCTTT. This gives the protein CASRPDMTTEAFF.

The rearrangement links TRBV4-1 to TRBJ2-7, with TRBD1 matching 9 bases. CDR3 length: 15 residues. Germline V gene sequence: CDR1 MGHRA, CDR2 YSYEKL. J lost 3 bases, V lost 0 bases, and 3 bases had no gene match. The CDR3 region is CASSQEDRGIYEQYF. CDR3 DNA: TGCGCCAGCAGCCAAGAGGACAGGGGTATCTACGAGCAGTACTTC.